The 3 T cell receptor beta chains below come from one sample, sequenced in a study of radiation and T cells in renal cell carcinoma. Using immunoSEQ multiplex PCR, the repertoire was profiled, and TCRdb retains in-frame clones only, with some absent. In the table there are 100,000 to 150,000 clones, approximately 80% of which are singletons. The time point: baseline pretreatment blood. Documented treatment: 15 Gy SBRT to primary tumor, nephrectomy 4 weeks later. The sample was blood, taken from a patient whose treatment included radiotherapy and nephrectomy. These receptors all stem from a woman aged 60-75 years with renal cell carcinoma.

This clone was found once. CDR3 residues: CASSLQGKGEKLFF. The CDR3 nucleotides are TGTGCCAGCAGTTTACAGGGGAAAGGAGAAAAACTGTTTTTT. The gene calls are TRBV27 and TRBJ1-4, with a possible D match to TRBD1 (6 bases). The germline gives CDR1 MNHEY, CDR2 SMNVEV (reference sequence). V lost 2 bases to trimming and J lost 8 bases, with 12 bases between them. The CDR3 is 14 amino acids.

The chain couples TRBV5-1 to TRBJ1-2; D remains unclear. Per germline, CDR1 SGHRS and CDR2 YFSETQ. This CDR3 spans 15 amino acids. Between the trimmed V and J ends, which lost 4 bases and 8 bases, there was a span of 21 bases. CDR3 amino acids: CASSPTPLVVEGYTF. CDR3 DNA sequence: TGCGCCAGCAGCCCGACGCCCCTGGTGGTGGAAGGCTACACCTTC.

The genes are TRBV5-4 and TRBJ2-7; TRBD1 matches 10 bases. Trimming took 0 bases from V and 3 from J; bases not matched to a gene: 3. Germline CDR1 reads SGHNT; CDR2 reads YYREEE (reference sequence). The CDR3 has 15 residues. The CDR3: CASSLGDRGYYEQYF. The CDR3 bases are TGTGCCAGCAGCTTGGGGGACAGGGGTTACTACGAGCAGTACTTC.